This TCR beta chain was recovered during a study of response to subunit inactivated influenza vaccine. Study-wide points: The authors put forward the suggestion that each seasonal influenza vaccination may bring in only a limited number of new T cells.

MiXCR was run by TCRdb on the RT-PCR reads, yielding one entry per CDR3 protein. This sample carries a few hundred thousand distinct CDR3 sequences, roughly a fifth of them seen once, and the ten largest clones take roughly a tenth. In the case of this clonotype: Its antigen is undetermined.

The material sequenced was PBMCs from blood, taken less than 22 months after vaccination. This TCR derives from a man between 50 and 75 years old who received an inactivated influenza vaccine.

The CDR3 is CASSRIGQGKETQYF. The CDR3, as DNA: TGTGCCAGCAGCCGAATAGGACAGGGAAAAGAGACCCAGTACTTC. V usage is TRBV7-9 and J usage is TRBJ2-5, with 8 bases identical to TRBD1. The germline CDR1 and CDR2 sequences are SEHNR and FQNEAQ (reference sequence). V shed 5 bases and J 3 bases; nucleotides not matched to a gene: 8. There are 15 residues in the CDR3.